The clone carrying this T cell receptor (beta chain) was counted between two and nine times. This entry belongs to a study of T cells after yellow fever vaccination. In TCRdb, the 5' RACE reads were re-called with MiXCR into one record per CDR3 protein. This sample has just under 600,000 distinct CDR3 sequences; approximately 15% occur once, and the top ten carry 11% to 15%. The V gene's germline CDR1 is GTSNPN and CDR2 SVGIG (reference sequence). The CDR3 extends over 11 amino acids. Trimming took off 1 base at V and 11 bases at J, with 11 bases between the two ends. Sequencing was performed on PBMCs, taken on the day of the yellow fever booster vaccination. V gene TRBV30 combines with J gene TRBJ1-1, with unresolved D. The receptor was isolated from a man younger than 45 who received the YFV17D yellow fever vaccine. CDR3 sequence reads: CAWSENLGAFF. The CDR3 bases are TGTGCCTGGAGTGAGAACCTGGGGGCTTTCTTT.